A single sample gave rise to the 27 T cell receptor beta chains below, sequenced in a study of blood T cells in healthy people across ages. Combining a sample-barcoded 5' primer with a J-beta primer mix, a second PCR ran for 7 to 11 cycles. From the 5' RACE reads, TCRdb called clonotypes with MiXCR, one entry per CDR3 protein. The top ten hold about 3.6% of the sample, which has about 630,000 distinct CDR3 sequences, under 25% seen once. The sequencing input was blood. Receptor source: a man between 70 and 80 years old in good health.

The gene calls are TRBV20-1 and TRBJ2-1; TRBD2 matches 9 bases. The tail of the sequence fits TRBJ2-5 better, so the J call may be wrong. This CDR3 has 14 residues. Germline CDR1 DFQATT, CDR2 SNEGSKA (reference sequence). CDR3 region: CSARRREGLKTQYF. The DNA of the CDR3 is TGCAGTGCCAGACGGCGGGAGGGCCTGAAGACCCAGTACTTC.

This chain links TRBV28 with TRBJ1-1; 9 positions match TRBD1. This CDR3 is 14 amino acids long. With 5 bases clipped from V and 4 bases from J, the junction kept 5 bases outside the gene matches. CDR1 is MDHEN and CDR2 is SYDVKM in the germline V gene. This CDR3 reads CASSTDRGTTEAFF. The CDR3 DNA follows: TGTGCCAGCAGTACCGACAGGGGGACCACTGAAGCTTTCTTT.

DNA of the CDR3: TGTGCCAGCAGTCCGGTGACTAGCGGGACTTACGAGCAGTACTTC. It encodes CASSPVTSGTYEQYF. V and J are TRBV6-1 and TRBJ2-7, with TRBD2 matching over 11 bases. The CDR3 length is 15 residues. Trimming cost V 5 bases and J 4 bases; bases outside gene matches: 7. Germline CDR1 reads MNHNS; CDR2 reads SASEGT.

In this sample, this clonotype turned up many times. This chain links TRBV10-3 with TRBJ1-4; 11 bases align to TRBD1. Trimming at V came to 10 bases and at J to 9 bases, leaving 7 bases not matched to a gene. The CDR3 has 13 residues. Germline V gene data show CDR1 as ENHRY and CDR2 as SYGVKD. The CDR3 region is CATEDRGLQKLFF. CDR3 sequence (DNA): TGTGCCACGGAGGACAGGGGGCTACAAAAACTGTTTTTT.

The chain has TRBV9 and TRBJ2-5, with 7 bases matching TRBD2. Trimming cost V 0 bases and J 5 bases; bases outside gene matches: 13. The CDR3 is 17 amino acids. Germline lookup yields CDR1 SGDLS and CDR2 YYNGEE. CDR3 sequence: CASSVEGLAARGETQYF. The CDR3 nucleotides read TGTGCCAGCAGCGTAGAAGGTCTAGCGGCCAGAGGGGAGACCCAGTACTTC.

The genes are TRBV19 and TRBJ1-5; a possible D gene is TRBD1 (5 bases). This CDR3 is 13 amino acids long. CDR1 LNHDA and CDR2 SQIVND come from the germline V gene (reference sequence). With 6 bases removed from V and 9 bases from J, the gap between germline ends came to 15 bases. CDR3 sequence: CASRDSRLGPQHF. The CDR3 DNA reads as TGTGCCAGTAGAGACAGCCGATTGGGGCCCCAGCATTTT. Complete variable domain (other parts from reference TRBV19 and TRBJ1-5): DGGITQSPKYLFRKEGQNVTLSCEQNLNHDAMYWYRQDPGQGLRLIYYSQIVNDFQKGDIAEGYSVSREKKESFPLTVTSAQKNPTAFYLCASRDSRLGPQHFGDGTRLSIL.

This clonotype was detected only a few times. The gene calls are TRBV6-1 and TRBJ2-1; 10 nucleotides align to TRBD1. The germline gives CDR1 MNHNS, CDR2 SASEGT. Losses at the gene ends were 9 bases for V and 6 bases for J; bases not matched to a gene: 8. The CDR3 spans 14 residues. CDR3 in amino acids: CARTPRQGANEQFF. In nucleotides, the CDR3 is TGTGCCAGAACTCCGAGACAGGGGGCCAATGAGCAGTTCTTC.

The rearrangement joins TRBV9 to TRBJ2-1; 13 positions agree with TRBD2. Trimming at V came to 4 bases and at J to 6 bases, leaving 10 bases not matched to a gene. CDR1 and CDR2 from the germline V gene are SGDLS and YYNGEE. This CDR3 is built from 17 residues. CDR3 nucleotides: TGTGCCAGCAGCTTAACTAGCGGGAGGGCCGGTGTCAATGAGCAGTTCTTC. Protein: CASSLTSGRAGVNEQFF.

This clonotype was seen a few times. The genes are TRBV6-2 or TRBV6-3 and TRBJ2-1; unclear D gene. The DNA end is more similar to TRBJ2-7, so the J call may be wrong. Germline V CDR1 and CDR2: MNHEY, SVGEGT. There are 15 residues in the CDR3. Here the CDR3 DNA reads TGTGCCAGCAGTTACTCCATTGGATTCGGCTACGAGCAGTACTTC. Translation: CASSYSIGFGYEQYF.

The V call is TRBV2, the J call TRBJ2-1, with unresolved D. The CDR3 extends over 15 amino acids. V lost 3 bases to trimming and J lost 4 bases, with 13 bases between them. Per germline, CDR1 SNHLY and CDR2 FYNNEI. DNA for the CDR3: TGTGCCAGCAGTGATGAGCGCGGCGAGTACAATGAGCAGTTCTTC. It translates to CASSDERGEYNEQFF.

There are a few counts of this clonotype. The V call is TRBV1, the J call TRBJ2-4; whether TRBD2, the table's D call, matches the DNA was not checked. TRBV1 is noted as a pseudogene. This CDR3 has 16 amino acids. The CDR3 region has the DNA TGCACCAGCAGCCAAGGAAGAACTAGCGGGAGTTACATTCAGTACTTC. Protein product: CTSSQGRTSGSYIQYF.

V gene TRBV6-5 combines with J gene TRBJ2-5; no clear D gene. Germline V gives CDR1 MNHEY, CDR2 SVGAGI. Trimming removed 8 bases at V and 5 bases at J, with 15 bases between. This CDR3 is built from 13 residues. CDR3 protein: CASGRTDGETQYF. CDR3 sequence (DNA): TGTGCCAGCGGACGAACAGACGGGGAGACCCAGTACTTC.

This chain connects TRBV5-6 to TRBJ2-5, with 10 bases identical to TRBD2. The germline V gene encodes CDR1 SGHDT and CDR2 YYEEEE. The V and J ends lost 0 bases and 5 bases, in that order; junction bases with no gene match: 4. This CDR3 has 15 amino acids. The CDR3 DNA reads TGTGCCAGCAGCTTGGCGGGACTAGCGTCGGAGACCCAGTACTTC. This gives the protein CASSLAGLASETQYF.

This chain joins TRBV3-1 and TRBJ2-7; the D is unclear. With 3 bases removed from V and 7 bases from J, the gap between germline ends came to 16 bases. The CDR3 is made up of 14 amino acids. Germline-derived CDR1 and CDR2 are LGHDT and YNNKEL (reference sequence). The CDR3 nucleotides read TGTGCCAGCAGCCACACCCAGCACCTTTTAGAGCAGTACTTC. Translating gives CASSHTQHLLEQYF.

The CDR3 loop is CSAEWGGQPQHF. The CDR3 DNA reads as TGCAGTGCTGAATGGGGGGGGCAGCCCCAGCATTTT. The chain combines TRBV20-1 with TRBJ1-5; maybe TRBD1 (5 bases). Trimming removed 5 bases from V and 7 bases from J, with 12 bases in between. CDR3 size: 12 residues. The germline gives CDR1 DFQATT, CDR2 SNEGSKA (reference sequence).

This clonotype has a handful of counts. J is TRBJ2-6 and V is TRBV5-6; 12 bases align to TRBD2. Trimming cost V 3 bases and J 4 bases; bases outside gene matches: 5. The CDR3 contains 17 residues. Germline values: CDR1 SGHDT, CDR2 YYEEEE. The DNA for the CDR3 is TGTGCCAGCAGCTGGACTAGCGGGACCTCGGGGGCCAACGTCCTGACTTTC. This gives the protein CASSWTSGTSGANVLTF. Combining the CDR3 with reference TRBV5-6 and TRBJ2-6 gives the whole variable domain DAGVTQSPTHLIKTRGQQVTLRCSPKSGHDTVSWYQQALGQGPQFIFQYYEEEERQRGNFPDRFSGHQFPNYSSELNVNALLLGDSALYLCASSWTSGTSGANVLTFGAGSRLTVL.

This clonotype occurred many times. The chain joins TRBV5-1 to TRBJ2-3, with D hard to call. CDR3 length: 14 amino acids. Germline V gene sequence: CDR1 SGHRS, CDR2 YFSETQ. Trimming left V 0 bases short and J 2 bases short, with 7 bases between. Written as DNA, the CDR3 is TGCGCCAGCAGCTTGGGTGGAACCACAGATACGCAGTATTTT. Its protein is CASSLGGTTDTQYF.

In this sample, this clonotype turned up a few times. One end of the junction is discordant with germline, which a read error may explain. This chain joins TRBV6-6 and TRBJ2-7; 7 bases are a match to TRBD1. This CDR3 region has 15 residues. Germline V gives CDR1 MNHNY, CDR2 SVGAGI (reference sequence). CDR3 sequence reads: CASSGRTGPTYGQYF. CDR3 in DNA: TGTGCCAGCAGTGGCAGGACAGGTCCAACCTACGGGCAGTACTTC.

CDR3 protein: CASSSDRGLYF. The CDR3 coding sequence is TGTGCCAGCAGTTCAGACAGGGGCTTGTACTTC. This sequence joins TRBV28 and TRBJ2-7; 8 positions match TRBD1. The J segment lost 12 bases and the V segment lost 4 bases, leaving 5 bases of the junction unmatched. The length of the CDR3 is 11 residues. Germline-derived CDR1 and CDR2 are MDHEN and SYDVKM.

This sequence joins TRBV6-6 and TRBJ1-3; possibly TRBD1 for D (5 bases). Germline V gene sequence: CDR1 MNHNY, CDR2 SVGAGI (reference sequence). Between the trimmed V and J ends, which lost 0 bases and 8 bases, there was a span of 8 bases. This CDR3 region has 13 residues. In DNA, the CDR3 is TGTGCCAGCAGTTACTCGAGGGGAGACACCATATATTTT. Protein product: CASSYSRGDTIYF.

This clonotype has more than one count but fewer than ten. The rearrangement links TRBV5-1 to TRBJ1-3; D unclear. The ends were cut back, 2 bases at V and 0 bases at J, with 12 bases in the middle. CDR1 is SGHRS, CDR2 YFSETQ, per germline. This CDR3 has 16 residues. The CDR3 coding sequence is TGCGCCAGCAGCTTACTTGACGGAGTCTCTGGAAACACCATATATTTT. This encodes CASSLLDGVSGNTIYF.

The CDR3 region is CASNLAGTSSGANVLTF. CDR3 DNA: TGTGCCAGTAATCTTGCGGGAACAAGCTCTGGGGCCAACGTCCTGACTTTC. The chain carries TRBV2 and TRBJ2-6, with a tentative D call TRBD2 (6 bases). Germline values: CDR1 SNHLY, CDR2 FYNNEI. The CDR3 contains 17 residues. V shed 9 bases and J shed 0 bases, with 18 bases lying between them.

The chain employs TRBV10-1 and TRBJ2-1, with 7 bases that match TRBD2. The V and J ends lost 6 bases and 5 bases, in that order; junction bases with no gene match: 22. The germline V gene encodes CDR1 WNHNN and CDR2 SYGVQD (reference sequence). This CDR3 is built from 19 residues. CDR3 nucleotides: TGCGCCAGCAGCCCCGAGGAGCCTAGCGGTTCAGCGATTGACAATGAGCAGTTCTTC. This translates into CASSPEEPSGSAIDNEQFF.

The sample holds a few counts of this clonotype. The chain joins TRBV7-3 to TRBJ1-1; D might be TRBD1 (5 bases). There are 15 residues in the CDR3. V was shortened by 2 bases and J by 0 bases, with 10 bases between the two germline ends. CDR1 and CDR2 from the germline V gene are SGHTA and FQGTGA. CDR3 in DNA: TGTGCCAGCAGCTTATCACGGACATTGAACACTGAAGCTTTCTTT. Its translation: CASSLSRTLNTEAFF.

This clonotype has a handful of counts. The gene calls are TRBV3-1 and TRBJ2-5; no clear D. The germline V gene encodes CDR1 LGHDT and CDR2 YNNKEL (reference sequence). CDR3 length: 15 amino acids. Trimming shortened V by 2 bases and J by 2 bases, and 12 bases separated the two germline ends. The CDR3 bases are TGTGCCAGCAGCCAAAATCGAAGGGTTCAAGAGACCCAGTACTTC. Translating it yields CASSQNRRVQETQYF.

This clonotype has only a few counts. The V call is TRBV29-1, the J call TRBJ2-2; 10 bases map to TRBD1. Trimming took 6 bases from V and 5 from J; bases not matched to a gene: 12. Germline loops: CDR1 SQVTM, CDR2 ANQGSEA. This CDR3 region has 16 residues. CDR3 protein: CSVQRRDRGSTGELFF. CDR3 in DNA: TGCAGCGTGCAAAGACGGGACAGGGGTTCGACCGGGGAGCTGTTTTTT.

This clonotype was detected only a few times. This rearrangement joins TRBV12-3 or TRBV12-4 to TRBJ1-6; weak D call: TRBD1 (6 bases). The CDR3 runs 15 residues. Trimming pared 2 bases from V and 8 bases from J, leaving 13 bases between. For the CDR3, the DNA is TGTGCCAGCAGTTTAAGAGGGGGTGGGGATTCACCCCTCCACTTT. It translates to CASSLRGGGDSPLHF.